The table lists the clone carrying this T cell receptor beta chain with a few counts. Study processing details: Cell counts per sample came from amplifying reference gene primers. Profiling relied on immunoSEQ multiplex PCR, and the TCRdb table lists in-frame clones only, not all of them. That table is the source of V, J and clone size, and D and trimming were worked out from the DNA. The table has 140,000 to 150,000 clones, 70% to 90% seen once; the top ten hold around 8%. This sample was taken from a study of blood T cell repertoires in COVID-19. Whole-study context: From the United States, Italy and Spain came samples of acute and convalescent COVID-19. PBMCs, B-cell-depleted T cells, or T cells were the source of the cDNA or gDNA that made up the material.

CDR1 and CDR2 (germline): SGHVS, FQNEAQ. The CDR3 is made up of 17 amino acids. Germline trimming cut 2 bases from V and 4 bases from J; bases unmatched to any gene: 13. This receptor was identified in a woman in her fifties or sixties with COVID-19, enrolled during active disease. The sequencing input was peripheral blood. The chain uses TRBV7-8 and TRBJ1-2; 7 bases line up with TRBD1. The CDR3 loop reads CASSLRSPGQNLYGYTF. The DNA of the CDR3 is TGTGCCAGCAGCTTACGGTCGCCGGGACAGAACCTCTATGGCTACACCTTC. Based on the CDR3 plus reference TRBV7-8 and TRBJ1-2, the full variable domain is GAGVSQSPRYKVAKRGQDVALRCDPISGHVSLFWYQQALGQGPEFLTYFQNEAQLDKSGLPSDRFFAERPEGSVSTLKIQRTQQEDSAVYLCASSLRSPGQNLYGYTFGSGTRLTVV.